Listed below are T cell receptor beta chains from one sample, sequenced in a study of identical twins. TCRdb reprocessed the 5' RACE reads with MiXCR, giving one entry per CDR3 protein. The table lists 500,000 to 600,000 distinct CDR3 sequences, 20% to 25% of them singletons. These sequences were also reported in another study, on T cells expressing NK-cell markers.

The sequenced sample was CD4+ T cells sorted from blood. The receptors were gathered from a woman in her late teens or twenties in good health. Each CDR3 is given with its conserved first and last residue. D genes are given only for firm matches. Only some rows state a clone size, as once, few, many or a class for expanded clones.

CDR3 protein: CATSDSRTVTTDTQYF
CDR3 DNA: TGTGCCACCAGTGATTCGAGGACAGTGACCACAGATACGCAGTATTTT
D gene: -
V gene: TRBV24-1
clone size: -
J gene: TRBJ2-3

CDR3 protein: CASSLEAGGYEQFF
CDR3 DNA: TGTGCCAGCAGTTTAGAGGCGGGAGGATATGAGCAGTTCTTC
D gene: TRBD2
V gene: TRBV12-3/TRBV12-4
clone size: few
J gene: TRBJ2-1

CDR3 protein: CSASNLNNEKLFF
CDR3 DNA: TGCAGTGCTAGCAACCTGAATAATGAAAAACTGTTTTTT
D gene: -
V gene: TRBV20-1
clone size: -
J gene: TRBJ1-4

CDR3 protein: CASSLAAAGFYGYTF
CDR3 DNA: TGTGCCAGCAGCTTGGCCGCAGCTGGTTTCTATGGCTACACCTTC
D gene: -
V gene: TRBV11-2
clone size: -
J gene: TRBJ1-2

CDR3 protein: CASSLGSGYEQFF
CDR3 DNA: TGCGCCAGCAGCTTGGGTAGCGGGTACGAGCAGTTCTTC
D gene: TRBD2
V gene: TRBV5-1
clone size: few
J gene: TRBJ2-1

CDR3 protein: CASSRGLAQETQYF
CDR3 DNA: TGTGCCAGCTCCCGGGGACTAGCCCAAGAGACCCAGTACTTC
D gene: TRBD2
V gene: TRBV18
clone size: -
J gene: TRBJ2-5

CDR3 protein: CATSDGGGAVADTQYF
CDR3 DNA: TGTGCCACCAGTGATGGCGGGGGGGCAGTGGCAGATACGCAGTATTTT
D gene: TRBD2
V gene: TRBV24-1
clone size: -
J gene: TRBJ2-3

CDR3 protein: CATGTGGSNEKLFF
CDR3 DNA: TGTGCCACGGGGACAGGGGGCTCTAATGAAAAACTGTTTTTT
D gene: TRBD1
V gene: TRBV10-3
clone size: few
J gene: TRBJ1-4

CDR3 protein: CAWSPRASGSNEQFF
CDR3 DNA: TGTGCCTGGAGTCCACGGGCTAGCGGGTCCAATGAGCAGTTCTTC
D gene: TRBD2
V gene: TRBV30
clone size: -
J gene: TRBJ2-1

CDR3 protein: CASSLLTGGSAGNTIYF
CDR3 DNA: TGTGCCAGCAGCTTATTAACCGGGGGATCGGCTGGAAACACCATATATTTT
D gene: -
V gene: TRBV11-3
clone size: -
J gene: TRBJ1-3

CDR3 protein: CASSLGTKTINEKLFF
CDR3 DNA: TGCGCCAGCAGCTTGGGGACGAAGACGATCAATGAAAAACTGTTTTTT
D gene: -
V gene: TRBV5-1
clone size: -
J gene: TRBJ1-4

CDR3 protein: CATSRDPNGLETQYF
CDR3 DNA: TGTGCCACCAGCAGAGACCCGAACGGGTTGGAGACCCAGTACTTC
D gene: -
V gene: TRBV15
clone size: -
J gene: TRBJ2-5

CDR3 protein: CSALPGQGVRSTEAFF
CDR3 DNA: TGCAGTGCGTTACCGGGACAGGGGGTTCGTAGCACTGAAGCTTTCTTT
D gene: TRBD1
V gene: TRBV20-1
clone size: -
J gene: TRBJ1-1

CDR3 protein: CASSQGTAWTAYGYTF
CDR3 DNA: TGTGCCAGCAGCCAAGGGACAGCCTGGACTGCCTATGGCTACACCTTC
D gene: -
V gene: TRBV3-1
clone size: -
J gene: TRBJ1-2

CDR3 protein: CASRGPGLGNTIYF
CDR3 DNA: TGCGCCAGCAGGGGTCCGGGCTTGGGAAACACCATATATTTT
D gene: -
V gene: TRBV5-1
clone size: -
J gene: TRBJ1-3

CDR3 protein: CSARGEGPNSPLHF
CDR3 DNA: TGCAGTGCTAGAGGCGAGGGACCCAATTCACCCCTCCACTTT
D gene: -
V gene: TRBV20-1
clone size: few
J gene: TRBJ1-6

CDR3 protein: CASSHLTGALNEQFF
CDR3 DNA: TGTGCCAGCAGTCATCTAACAGGGGCACTCAATGAGCAGTTCTTC
D gene: TRBD1
V gene: TRBV5-5
clone size: many
J gene: TRBJ2-1

CDR3 protein: CSARDTGTHNEQFF
CDR3 DNA: TGCAGTGCTAGAGATACTGGGACACACAATGAGCAGTTCTTC
D gene: -
V gene: TRBV20-1
clone size: few
J gene: TRBJ2-1

CDR3 protein: CASRYAGQPTYEQYF
CDR3 DNA: TGTGCCAGCAGATATGCGGGACAGCCGACCTACGAGCAGTACTTC
D gene: -
V gene: TRBV6-5
clone size: few
J gene: TRBJ2-7

CDR3 protein: CASTNTPGGTGELFF
CDR3 DNA: TGTGCCAGCACAAACACTCCCGGGGGGACCGGGGAGCTGTTTTTT
D gene: TRBD2
V gene: TRBV6-2/TRBV6-3
clone size: few
J gene: TRBJ2-2

CDR3 protein: CASSWGQGDSPLHF
CDR3 DNA: TGCGCCAGCAGCTGGGGACAGGGGGATTCACCCCTCCACTTT
D gene: TRBD1
V gene: TRBV5-1
clone size: few
J gene: TRBJ1-6

CDR3 protein: CASSLPDKLGHQPQHF
CDR3 DNA: TGTGCCAGCAGCTTACCCGACAAGCTGGGCCATCAGCCCCAGCATTTT
D gene: -
V gene: TRBV5-5
clone size: -
J gene: TRBJ1-5

CDR3 protein: CASTGRGGSPTDTQYF
CDR3 DNA: TGTGCCAGCACCGGGAGGGGGGGATCCCCCACAGATACGCAGTATTTT
D gene: TRBD2
V gene: TRBV7-2
clone size: few
J gene: TRBJ2-3

CDR3 protein: CSARDPSRGRANTGELFF
CDR3 DNA: TGCAGTGCTAGAGACCCCTCCCGGGGGCGAGCGAACACCGGGGAGCTGTTTTTT
D gene: -
V gene: TRBV20-1
clone size: -
J gene: TRBJ2-2

CDR3 protein: CASGLGQRNQPQHF
CDR3 DNA: TGTGCCAGCGGCCTCGGGCAGAGGAATCAGCCCCAGCATTTT
D gene: -
V gene: TRBV12-3/TRBV12-4
clone size: few
J gene: TRBJ1-5

CDR3 protein: CSARRTSSYNEQFF
CDR3 DNA: TGCAGTGCTAGGAGGACGAGCTCCTACAATGAGCAGTTCTTC
D gene: -
V gene: TRBV20-1
clone size: few
J gene: TRBJ2-1

CDR3 protein: CSSKRDTEAFF
CDR3 DNA: TGCAGCTCAAAGCGGGACACTGAAGCTTTCTTT
D gene: -
V gene: TRBV29-1
clone size: few
J gene: TRBJ1-1

CDR3 protein: CAWSARDYEQYF
CDR3 DNA: TGTGCCTGGAGTGCCCGGGATTACGAGCAGTACTTC
D gene: -
V gene: TRBV30
clone size: -
J gene: TRBJ2-7

CDR3 protein: CASSTATGELFF
CDR3 DNA: TGTGCCAGCAGCACCGCCACCGGGGAGCTGTTTTTT
D gene: -
V gene: TRBV5-4
clone size: -
J gene: TRBJ2-2

CDR3 protein: CASSQEDRGLGAFF
CDR3 DNA: TGTGCCAGCAGCCAGGAAGACAGGGGGCTTGGAGCTTTCTTT
D gene: TRBD1
V gene: TRBV4-2
clone size: -
J gene: TRBJ1-1

CDR3 protein: CASSTWSGYEQYF
CDR3 DNA: TGTGCCAGCAGCACCTGGAGCGGGTACGAGCAGTACTTC
D gene: -
V gene: TRBV7-9
clone size: -
J gene: TRBJ2-7

CDR3 protein: CASGAGTSVTDTQYF
CDR3 DNA: TGCGCCAGCGGGGCCGGGACTAGCGTAACAGATACGCAGTATTTT
D gene: TRBD2
V gene: TRBV5-1
clone size: many
J gene: TRBJ2-3

CDR3 protein: CASSLWRKTYNEQFF
CDR3 DNA: TGTGCCAGCAGCTTATGGCGGAAGACCTACAATGAGCAGTTCTTC
D gene: -
V gene: TRBV7-2
clone size: few
J gene: TRBJ2-1

CDR3 protein: CASTTQGAGSEKLFF
CDR3 DNA: TGTGCCAGCACAACACAGGGGGCGGGTAGTGAAAAACTGTTTTTT
D gene: TRBD1
V gene: TRBV28
clone size: -
J gene: TRBJ1-4

CDR3 protein: CSVDGDSVTQYF
CDR3 DNA: TGCAGCGTGGATGGGGATTCGGTGACCCAGTACTTC
D gene: -
V gene: TRBV29-1
clone size: few
J gene: TRBJ2-5

CDR3 protein: CASSYIAGASYEQYF
CDR3 DNA: TGTGCCAGCAGTTATATAGCGGGAGCCTCCTACGAGCAGTACTTC
D gene: TRBD2
V gene: TRBV6-5
clone size: -
J gene: TRBJ2-7

CDR3 protein: CASSPAGITYNEQFF
CDR3 DNA: TGTGCCAGCAGCCCCGCGGGAATTACCTACAATGAGCAGTTCTTC
D gene: -
V gene: TRBV6-1
clone size: -
J gene: TRBJ2-1

CDR3 protein: CASSSQTGVQETQYF
CDR3 DNA: TGTGCCAGCAGCTCCCAAACAGGGGTCCAAGAGACCCAGTACTTC
D gene: TRBD1
V gene: TRBV7-2
clone size: few
J gene: TRBJ2-5

CDR3 protein: CASSPQRLFGQAPHEQYF
CDR3 DNA: TGTGCCAGCAGCCCCCAACGCTTATTTGGGCAGGCTCCCCACGAGCAGTACTTC
D gene: -
V gene: TRBV7-8
clone size: -
J gene: TRBJ2-7

CDR3 protein: CAWTLGISSDHLSYNEQFF
CDR3 DNA: TGTGCCTGGACTCTGGGGATCTCTAGCGATCACCTCTCCTACAATGAGCAGTTCTTC
D gene: -
V gene: TRBV30
clone size: many
J gene: TRBJ2-1

CDR3 protein: CSASEGRADTQYF
CDR3 DNA: TGCAGTGCTAGTGAAGGTCGGGCAGATACGCAGTATTTT
D gene: -
V gene: TRBV20-1
clone size: many
J gene: TRBJ2-3

CDR3 protein: CSARPQGYAAFF
CDR3 DNA: TGCAGTGCTAGACCCCAGGGGTACGCAGCTTTCTTT
D gene: -
V gene: TRBV20-1
clone size: few
J gene: TRBJ1-1

CDR3 protein: CASSGEFNQPQHF
CDR3 DNA: TGTGCCAGCAGTGGTGAGTTCAATCAGCCCCAGCATTTT
D gene: -
V gene: TRBV12-3/TRBV12-4
clone size: -
J gene: TRBJ1-5

CDR3 protein: CASSNGGPGDTEAFF
CDR3 DNA: TGTGCCAGCAGCAACGGAGGCCCAGGAGACACTGAAGCTTTCTTT
D gene: -
V gene: TRBV21-1
clone size: few
J gene: TRBJ1-1

CDR3 protein: CASSPAEGLAGGKSLYSYNEQFF
CDR3 DNA: TGTGCCAGCAGCCCGGCGGAGGGGCTAGCGGGAGGGAAATCCCTATACTCCTACAATGAGCAGTTCTTC
D gene: TRBD2
V gene: TRBV7-6
clone size: -
J gene: TRBJ2-1

CDR3 protein: CSVDEFGLAGGTDTQYF
CDR3 DNA: TGCAGCGTTGACGAATTCGGGCTAGCGGGGGGCACAGATACGCAGTATTTT
D gene: TRBD2
V gene: TRBV29-1
clone size: few
J gene: TRBJ2-3

CDR3 protein: CASSPGHRAYNEQFF
CDR3 DNA: TGTGCCAGCAGCCCAGGCCACAGGGCCTACAATGAGCAGTTCTTC
D gene: -
V gene: TRBV12-3/TRBV12-4
clone size: -
J gene: TRBJ2-1

CDR3 protein: CAISKTLGTRGNEQFF
CDR3 DNA: TGTGCCATCAGCAAGACTTTGGGGACTAGGGGTAATGAGCAGTTCTTC
D gene: TRBD2
V gene: TRBV10-3
clone size: once
J gene: TRBJ2-1

CDR3 protein: CASSPDPLIRTQYF
CDR3 DNA: TGTGCCAGCAGTCCGGACCCTTTAATCAGGACCCAGTACTTC
D gene: -
V gene: TRBV12-3/TRBV12-4
clone size: many
J gene: TRBJ2-5

CDR3 protein: CASLRDSYNEQFF
CDR3 DNA: TGTGCCAGCCTCCGGGACTCCTACAATGAGCAGTTCTTC
D gene: -
V gene: TRBV6-6
clone size: -
J gene: TRBJ2-1

CDR3 protein: CASSPTDPRRIQYF
CDR3 DNA: TGTGCCAGCAGCCCGACCGATCCCAGACGGATACAGTACTTC
D gene: -
V gene: TRBV3-1
clone size: -
J gene: TRBJ2-7